This T cell receptor beta chain originates from a study of T-cell reconstitution after alpha-beta-depleted transplantation in children. V was shortened by 8 bases and J by 7 bases, with 12 bases between the two germline ends. The CDR3 is made up of 11 amino acids. The V gene's germline CDR1 is DFQATT and CDR2 SNEGSKA (reference sequence). TCRbeta library construction was performed incorporating unique molecular identifiers. Via MiXCR, TCRdb re-called the PCR reads, giving one row per CDR3 protein. The table has 600,000 to 700,000 distinct CDR3 sequences, 16% seen once. This clonotype was recorded at least ten times.

The sequence was obtained from a human donor who donated a stem cell graft to a child with acute myeloid leukemia. The rearrangement links TRBV20-1 to TRBJ2-1; no clear D. The sequencing here drew on PBMCs from the stem cell graft donor, taken from the stem cell graft. CDR3 sequence reads: CSTYPPNEQFF. The CDR3, as DNA: TGCAGTACCTACCCGCCTAATGAGCAGTTCTTC.